The clone carrying this T cell receptor beta chain was counted many times. Its antigen remains unknown. The CDR3 is made up of 12 amino acids. The ends lost 4 bases at V and 7 bases at J; junction bases unmatched: 3. Germline CDR1 reads SGHKS; CDR2 reads YYEKEE (reference sequence). This sample is drawn from a study of early T cells in non-severe SARS-CoV-2 infection. Study context: The authors sequenced bulk RNA from unsorted whole blood, leaving chains unpaired. Regarding the study as a whole: Private and CD4 specificities were missed by VDJdb matching, skewed to anti-spike CD8.

Molecules of cDNA were individually given unique molecular identifiers that were attached to them. A single record per CDR3 protein comes from TCRdb applying MiXCR to the 5' RACE reads. The repertoire holds 50,000 to 75,000 distinct CDR3 sequences, with approximately 9.2% as singletons. The chain carries TRBV5-5 and TRBJ2-7, with 9 bases lining up with TRBD1. The sequenced sample was whole blood, obtained at baseline. The TCR sequence derives from an adult who was a healthcare worker with PCR-confirmed SARS-CoV-2 infection or an uninfected control (not recorded which). Written as DNA, the CDR3 is TGTGCCAGCAGCCGGACAGGGGAGGAGCAGTACTTC. Its protein is CASSRTGEEQYF.